A selection of T cell receptor beta chains follows, all from one sample in a study of OX40 agonist ivuxolimab in advanced cancers. This table comes from immunoSEQ multiplex PCR, and its TCRdb copy is limited to in-frame clones, with some not included. This sample has approximately 37,000 clones, with roughly 84% found just once. The sample consisted of CD4+ or CD8+ T cells sorted from blood, taken in a trial of the OX40 agonist ivuxolimab. These receptors originate from an adult with an advanced solid tumor such as melanoma, head and neck, liver or kidney cancer. The CDR3 runs from the conserved cysteine through the conserved F or W. The D gene is left open where the match is weak. Not all rows give a size; the values are once, few, many and, for expanded clones, a class.

j_gene | v_gene | abundance | d_gene | CDR3aa | CDR3nt
TRBJ1-5 | TRBV25-1 | few | TRBD1 | CASSDPGQGGNQPQHF | TGTGCCAGCAGTGACCCAGGACAGGGCGGCAATCAGCCCCAGCATTTT
TRBJ2-7 | TRBV7-3 | once | - | CASSFPGTGYAQYF | TGTGCCAGCAGCTTCCCCGGGACTGGCTACGCGCAGTACTTC
TRBJ2-3 | TRBV19 | - | TRBD2 | CASNVGSGGDGTDTQYF | TGTGCCAGTAACGTGGGTAGCGGGGGAGATGGCACAGATACGCAGTATTTT
TRBJ2-3 | TRBV4-3 | - | - | CASSQDPGPQRDTQYF | TGCGCCAGCAGCCAAGATCCGGGACCACAGAGGGATACGCAGTATTTT
TRBJ2-6 | TRBV9 | once | TRBD1 | CASSANPGQGTGANVLTF | TGTGCCAGCAGCGCTAACCCGGGACAGGGGACTGGGGCCAACGTCCTGACTTTC
TRBJ1-4 | TRBV6-6 | - | - | CASRYRAGDNEKLFF | TGTGCCAGCAGGTACAGGGCGGGGGATAACGAAAAACTGTTTTTT
TRBJ2-7 | TRBV19 | - | TRBD1 | CASSTPAGTGEYEQYF | TGTGCCAGTAGTACCCCGGCCGGGACAGGGGAATACGAGCAGTACTTC
TRBJ1-2 | TRBV2 | - | TRBD1 | CASTLGTADYGYTF | TGTGCCAGCACCTTGGGGACAGCCGACTATGGCTACACCTTC
TRBJ2-7 | TRBV9 | - | - | CASSVESPSYEQYF | TGTGCCAGCAGCGTAGAATCACCTAGCTACGAGCAGTACTTC
TRBJ1-2 | TRBV28 | - | - | CASSLVSRDSDGYTF | TGTGCCAGCAGTTTGGTTTCCAGGGATTCCGATGGCTACACCTTC
TRBJ1-1 | TRBV5-5 | medium-sized | TRBD1 | CASSLEGAMNTEAFF | TGTGCCAGCAGCTTGGAGGGGGCTATGAACACTGAAGCTTTCTTT
TRBJ2-1 | TRBV5-8 | - | TRBD1 | CASRQGGYNEQFF | TGTGCCAGTAGACAGGGGGGGTACAATGAGCAGTTCTTC
TRBJ2-1 | TRBV9 | - | - | CASSVSGVGHNEQFF | TGTGCCAGCAGCGTCAGTGGGGTGGGGCACAATGAGCAGTTCTTC
TRBJ1-2 | TRBV27 | once | TRBD1 | CASSVTGGSYGYTF | TGTGCCAGCAGTGTGACAGGGGGCAGTTATGGCTACACCTTC
TRBJ2-3 | TRBV13 | - | TRBD1 | CASSFVPGQGLLGTDTQYF | TGTGCCAGCAGCTTTGTTCCGGGACAGGGACTACTGGGCACAGATACGCAGTATTTT
TRBJ1-2 | TRBV28 | - | - | CASSFPSYGYTF | TGTGCCAGCAGTTTCCCCAGCTATGGCTACACCTTC
TRBJ2-2 | TRBV27 | few | - | CASSPWVREMFNTGELFF | TGTGCCAGCAGTCCGTGGGTCAGGGAGATGTTTAACACCGGGGAGCTGTTTTTT
TRBJ1-1 | TRBV11-2 | - | TRBD1 | CASSLEGGWTEAFF | TGTGCCAGCAGCTTAGAAGGGGGCTGGACTGAAGCTTTCTTT
TRBJ2-3 | TRBV28 | - | TRBD2 | CASSLGVAGGEKVAGESSTDTQYF | TGTGCCAGCAGTTTAGGGGTGGCGGGGGGCGAGAAGGTAGCGGGAGAGTCTAGCACAGATACGCAGTATTTT
TRBJ1-1 | TRBV6-5 | - | TRBD1 | CASRPGGGEAFF | TGTGCCAGCAGGCCAGGGGGGGGAGAAGCTTTCTTT
TRBJ2-3 | TRBV7-9 | once | - | CASSLGSLSTDTQYF | TGTGCCAGCAGCTTGGGTTCTCTCAGCACAGATACGCAGTATTTT
TRBJ1-1 | TRBV7-9 | few | - | CASTSIMNTEAFF | TGTGCCAGCACCTCGATCATGAACACTGAAGCTTTCTTT
TRBJ1-2 | TRBV27 | - | - | CASSLSSGGTNYGYTF | TGTGCCAGCAGTTTATCGAGTGGGGGCACTAACTATGGCTACACCTTC
TRBJ2-7 | TRBV5-4 | - | - | CASSLRGSNEQYF | TGTGCCAGCAGCTTGAGGGGTAGCAACGAGCAGTACTTC
TRBJ2-3 | TRBV9 | - | TRBD2 | CASSVDRTSRSTDTQYF | TGTGCCAGCAGCGTAGACAGGACTAGCAGAAGCACAGATACGCAGTATTTT
TRBJ1-1 | TRBV21-1 | - | - | CASSIYGGNTEAFF | TGTGCCAGCAGCATCTATGGGGGAAACACTGAAGCTTTCTTT
TRBJ2-6 | TRBV7-6 | - | TRBD2 | CASSHYSEAGGPSGANVLTF | TGTGCCAGCAGCCACTACTCGGAAGCGGGAGGGCCTTCTGGGGCCAACGTCCTGACTTTC
TRBJ2-5 | TRBV2 | - | - | CASSELLRETQYF | TGTGCCAGCAGTGAACTACTCCGTGAGACCCAGTACTTC
TRBJ2-1 | TRBV6-5 | - | - | CASSAGRPSYNEQFF | TGTGCCAGCAGTGCGGGACGGCCCTCCTACAATGAGCAGTTCTTC
TRBJ1-5 | TRBV27 | once | TRBD1 | CASSLQGAGTQPQHF | TGTGCCAGCAGTTTACAGGGGGCGGGAACTCAGCCCCAGCATTTT
TRBJ2-3 | TRBV5-1 | - | TRBD2 | CASYRLAGAPERYF | TGCGCCAGCTATCGACTAGCGGGGGCTCCGGAGAGGTATTTT
TRBJ2-2 | TRBV6-1 | - | - | CASRVTGELFF | TGTGCCAGCCGGGTTACGGGGGAGCTGTTTTTT
TRBJ1-5 | TRBV19 | - | - | CASQGRRLSNQPQHF | TGTGCCAGCCAGGGAAGGAGGCTGAGCAATCAGCCCCAGCATTTT
TRBJ1-2 | TRBV9 | - | TRBD1 | CASTTTGGPRYGYTF | TGTGCCAGCACCACCACAGGGGGGCCGCGGTATGGCTACACCTTC
TRBJ1-1 | TRBV6-5 | - | - | CAGGEAGGTEAFF | TGTGCCGGCGGGGAGGCTGGGGGCACTGAAGCTTTCTTT
TRBJ1-3 | TRBV9 | - | TRBD1 | CASSSGTGLVGNTIYF | TGTGCCAGCAGCTCCGGGACAGGGCTGGTAGGAAACACCATATATTTT
TRBJ2-7 | TRBV18 | - | - | CASSPDAMAYEQYF | TGTGCCAGCTCACCGGATGCCATGGCCTACGAGCAGTACTTC
TRBJ1-1 | TRBV5-1 | - | - | CASSRSDGNTEAFF | TGCGCCAGCAGCCGATCGGACGGTAACACTGAAGCTTTCTTT
TRBJ1-6 | TRBV27 | - | - | CASRWSGLGNNSPLHF | TGTGCCAGCCGGTGGTCCGGGCTCGGGAATAATTCACCCCTCCACTTT
TRBJ1-2 | TRBV5-4 | - | TRBD1 | CASSLATGGSGYTF | TGTGCCAGCAGCTTGGCAACAGGGGGCAGTGGCTACACCTTC
TRBJ2-7 | TRBV28 | - | TRBD1 | CASSLGTGGYEQYF | TGTGCCAGCAGTTTAGGGACAGGAGGGTACGAGCAGTACTTC
TRBJ2-1 | TRBV9 | - | - | CASSEAGLLVNEQFF | TGTGCCAGCAGCGAGGCGGGACTCCTCGTCAATGAGCAGTTCTTC
TRBJ2-5 | TRBV7-9 | - | - | CASSTETKETQYF | TGTGCCAGCAGCACGGAGACGAAAGAGACCCAGTACTTC
TRBJ2-1 | TRBV27 | - | TRBD2 | CASSLSPTSERKFF | TGTGCCAGCAGTTTATCCCCCACTAGCGAGAGGAAGTTCTTC
TRBJ1-5 | TRBV30 | - | - | CAWSVLGANQPQHF | TGTGCCTGGAGTGTATTAGGGGCCAATCAGCCCCAGCATTTT
TRBJ2-2 | TRBV28 | few | TRBD2 | CASSSTRTSGGTGELFF | TGTGCCAGCAGTTCCACAAGGACTAGCGGGGGCACCGGGGAGCTGTTTTTT
TRBJ2-1 | TRBV27 | - | TRBD1 | CASSPGTGAYNEQFF | TGTGCCAGCAGCCCCGGGACAGGGGCCTACAATGAGCAGTTCTTC
TRBJ2-7 | TRBV6-1 | many | TRBD1 | CATLGTVTYEQYF | TGTGCCACCCTTGGGACAGTAACCTACGAGCAGTACTTC
TRBJ1-3 | TRBV28 | - | - | CASSSPGGNTIYF | TGTGCCAGCAGTTCACCGGGGGGAAACACCATATATTTT
TRBJ2-1 | TRBV19 | - | - | CASSTGGYNEQFF | TGTGCCAGTAGTACGGGCGGCTACAATGAGCAGTTCTTC
TRBJ2-7 | TRBV9 | - | - | CASGPRLTDEQYF | TGTGCCAGCGGCCCCCGTTTGACAGACGAGCAGTACTTC
TRBJ2-3 | TRBV28 | - | - | CASSFEGIIDTQYF | TGTGCCAGCAGTTTTGAGGGGATCATAGATACGCAGTATTTT
TRBJ2-5 | TRBV16 | - | - | CASSQYSQETQYF | TGTGCCAGCAGCCAATACAGCCAAGAGACCCAGTACTTC
TRBJ2-1 | TRBV28 | once | - | CASSLYGQHNEQFF | TGTGCCAGCAGTTTATACGGGCAGCACAATGAGCAGTTCTTC
TRBJ2-1 | TRBV7-6 | - | - | CASSLERVVWDEQFF | TGTGCCAGCAGCTTAGAGCGAGTCGTTTGGGATGAGCAGTTCTTC
TRBJ2-7 | TRBV27 | - | TRBD2 | CASSSGGGSEDEQYF | TGTGCCAGCAGTTCGGGGGGGGGCTCTGAAGACGAGCAGTACTTC
TRBJ1-2 | TRBV11-1 | once | - | CASSLGHLYGYTF | TGTGCCAGCAGCTTAGGGCATCTTTATGGCTACACCTTC
TRBJ1-2 | TRBV7-6 | - | TRBD1 | CASSSRQGIDYGYTF | TGTGCCAGCAGCTCCCGACAGGGCATAGACTATGGCTACACCTTC